This TCR beta chain was sequenced during a study of somatic mutations in cytotoxic T cells in rheumatoid arthritis. Overall study results and limits: Neither rheumatoid arthritis patients nor age-matched healthy controls had significantly different CD8+ T-cell clonality from the other group. Among patients with rheumatoid arthritis, but not healthy controls, CD8+ clonality increased with age. Of the expanded CD8+ clones, the antigen targets were not known.

Method: immunoSEQ multiplex PCR; TCRdb's copy keeps in-frame clones and lacks some. The sample includes around 15,000 clones, about 80% seen only once; the top ten take 29%. Details on this clone: What it binds is not known.

This CDR3 has 13 residues. The V and J ends lost 4 bases and 1 base respectively, with 7 bases between them. CDR1 and CDR2 (germline): LGHNA, YNFKEQ. The sample taken for sequencing was CD8+ T cells sorted from blood. This receptor was obtained from an adult with rheumatoid arthritis. The chain recombines TRBV4-2 with TRBJ1-1; D gene ambiguous. In DNA, the CDR3 is TGTGCCAGCAGCCCCTTCGGGAACACTGAAGCTTTCTTT. Its translation is CASSPFGNTEAFF.